The T cell receptor (beta chain) described here comes from a study of cytomegalovirus exposure and HLA in healthy donors. Study details: In an early release, HLA-typed donors contributed tens of millions of unique TCR sequences.

Overall study findings and caveats: Upon later analysis, TCR association rates were observed to vary by HLA locus, being highest for DRB1 and lowest for HLA-C. Specificity for CMV antigens was confirmed in vitro for a few of the CMV-associated chains. The analysis excluded some indistinguishable V segments, including TRBV6-2 and TRBV6-3.

Deletions cut 5 bases from V and 6 bases from J, with 10 bases between. Germline CDR1 and CDR2: DFQATT and SNEGSKA (reference sequence). The CDR3 has 11 amino acids. Regarding this clone: Its antigen remains unidentified.

The PCR made use of 60 Vbeta and 13 Jbeta primers. Method: immunoSEQ multiplex PCR; TCRdb's copy keeps in-frame clones and lacks some. The sample lists more than 80,000 clones, 71% occurring once. The rearrangement links TRBV20-1 to TRBJ1-1; D perhaps matches TRBD1 (6 bases). This sequence originates from a female donor in good health and CMV-seronegative. The source material was PBMCs. CDR3 sequence: CSAPRGPEAFF. DNA of the CDR3: TGCAGTGCTCCCAGGGGTCCTGAAGCTTTCTTT.